This T cell receptor (beta chain) comes out of a study of cytotoxic CD8 clonotypes in ibrutinib-treated CLL. Study findings and constraints: There were few public clonotypes, and on treatment they contracted or stayed stable. Sustained-remission and progressing patients diverged in sampling times.

Measured with immunoSEQ multiplex PCR; TCRdb has only the in-frame clones, and not every one. The data contain about 39,000 clones, approximately 67% of them singletons. V lost 6 bases, J lost 0 bases, and 4 bases stayed unmatched. The CDR3 spans 15 residues. CDR1 and CDR2 from the germline V gene are MDHEN and SYDVKM. Comments on this clone: Its target is unknown.

This clonotype was sampled from a human donor with chronic lymphocytic leukemia. The starting material was PBMCs, obtained at disease progression, from a patient treated with ibrutinib. The gene calls are TRBV28 and TRBJ1-2, with 10 bases matching TRBD1. CDR3 sequence (DNA): TGTGCCAGCAGCCCTGGGACAGGGGCTAACTATGGCTACACCTTC. Translation: CASSPGTGANYGYTF.